This T cell receptor beta chain stems from a study of cytomegalovirus exposure and HLA in healthy donors. Turning to the study itself: Of all 400 or so donors who were genotyped, 80% to 85% belonged to the Caucasian-associated ancestry cluster.

Trimming removed 1 base from V and 3 bases from J, with 13 bases in between. Germline V gene sequence: CDR1 SEHNR, CDR2 FQNEAQ (reference sequence). CDR3 length: 15 residues. In the PCR, 60 Vbeta and 13 Jbeta primers were used. Original methodology: Counted up in a later analysis, unique TCR beta chains came to about 80 million, with around 9.9 million shared. The data were produced by immunoSEQ multiplex PCR, yet TCRdb's version contains in-frame clones alone and is incomplete. For V, J and clone size, that table is used; D and trimming come from the DNA. The sample lists roughly 200,000 clones, around 75% seen once, with about 1.7% in the top ten.

V and J are TRBV7-9 and TRBJ2-7, with D tentatively TRBD2 (5 bases). The receptor was derived from a woman in her twenties or thirties in good health and CMV-seronegative. The specimen was PBMCs. The CDR3 DNA follows: TGTGCCAGCAGCTTAGTAGAGGGAGCCCACTACGAGCAGTACTTC. This encodes CASSLVEGAHYEQYF.